The rows below give T cell receptor beta chains drawn from one sample of a study of CD8 T cells in ankylosing spondylitis. Via MiXCR, TCRdb re-called the 5' RACE reads, giving one row per CDR3 protein. Of some 400,000 distinct CDR3 sequences listed, around 20% are singletons. The sequenced sample was blood, either unsorted or a sorted T cell fraction (not recorded which). The receptors come from a male donor with ankylosing spondylitis. CDR3s include the opening cysteine and the closing phenylalanine or tryptophan. The D gene is left open where the match is weak. Part of the rows lack a size; the others show once, few, many or a class for expanded clones.

TRBJ2-1 . TRBD1 TRBV20-1 TGCAGTGCTTATAGACAGGGAACGTTGGGTGAGCAGTTCTTC CSAYRQGTLGEQFF
TRBJ2-1 . TRBD2 TRBV20-1 TGCAGTGCGCAGACTAGCGTGGGAGTAAATGAGCAGTTCTTC CSAQTSVGVNEQFF
TRBJ1-1 few . TRBV20-1 TGCAGTGCTAACCCGCGGGTTAACACTGAAGCTTTCTTT CSANPRVNTEAFF
TRBJ1-1 many . TRBV7-3 TGTGCCAGCAGCTTTAATAGTCGGGGAGCTGAAGCTTTCTTT CASSFNSRGAEAFF
TRBJ2-7 . TRBD1 TRBV20-1 TGCAGTGCTCGAAGGGGGCACGAGCAGTACTTC CSARRGHEQYF
TRBJ2-5 . TRBD1 TRBV5-1 TGCGCCAGCAGCGGATCCGGGACAGGGAGCGAGACCCAGTACTTC CASSGSGTGSETQYF
TRBJ2-3 . . TRBV6-2/TRBV6-3 TGTGCCAGCGGAAAAACAGATACGCAGTATTTT CASGKTDTQYF
TRBJ2-7 few TRBD1 TRBV20-1 TGCAGTGCTGTCTCAAGGACAGGGGGAAAGACCTACGAGCAGTACTTC CSAVSRTGGKTYEQYF
TRBJ2-7 few TRBD2 TRBV20-1 TGCAGTGCTTCTCCGGGACTAGCGAGTCACTACGAGCAGTACTTC CSASPGLASHYEQYF
TRBJ2-5 . TRBD2 TRBV29-1 TGCAGCGTTACTAAGGGACTAGCGGGAGGAGAGACCCAGTACTTC CSVTKGLAGGETQYF
TRBJ2-1 . . TRBV7-8 TGTGCCAGCAGCAAACGGACAGTGGGGGGGGATGAGCAGTTCTTC CASSKRTVGGDEQFF
TRBJ1-1 few . TRBV20-1 TGCAGTGCTCGGGTTCCTGGGCGGAACACTGAAGCTTTCTTT CSARVPGRNTEAFF
TRBJ1-1 once . TRBV5-1 TGCGCCAGCAGCTTGGGAGACAGGTCTCCAGCTTTCTTT CASSLGDRSPAFF
TRBJ2-5 few TRBD1 TRBV19 TGTGCCAGTAGTGCAGGGGGTGAGACCCAGTACTTC CASSAGGETQYF
TRBJ2-7 many TRBD2 TRBV29-1 TGCAGCATCCGGGGGAGGGACGAGCAGTACTTC CSIRGRDEQYF
TRBJ2-1 . TRBD1 TRBV7-2 TGTGCCAGCAGCCCAGGCCGGGACAGGGTTGTTGAGCAGTTCTTC CASSPGRDRVVEQFF
TRBJ1-4 . . TRBV7-8 TGTGCCAGCAGCTTGACAGTTCGTTATGAAAAACTGTTTTTT CASSLTVRYEKLFF
TRBJ2-2 . TRBD2 TRBV28 TGTGCCAGCAGTCCAATCCGTCTAGCGGGAGGGTACACCGGGGAGCTGTTTTTT CASSPIRLAGGYTGELFF